This section outlines one T cell receptor (beta chain) sequence together with its context. Its antigen is unidentified. CDR1 and CDR2 (germline): SGHRS, YFSETQ. V was shortened by 1 base and J by 0 bases, with 9 bases between the two germline ends. The CDR3 spans 15 residues. The sample originates from a study of PD-1 blockade in classical Hodgkin lymphoma. Study as a whole: Once every 2 weeks, patients received intravenous nivolumab at 3 mg/kg. Study observations and caveats: Repertoire differences lack defined causes, possibly disease activity or prior therapy. Healthy donors were reported to have higher baseline TCR diversity than newly diagnosed patients. The study found that TCR diversity rose significantly by C4D1 in CD4+ but not CD8+ cells.

The assay was immunoSEQ multiplex PCR, and TCRdb's table has in-frame clones only and misses some. The sample has 45,000 to 55,000 clones, about two thirds seen once. Every single patient, without exception, relapsed after autologous stem cell transplantation, and brentuximab vedotin exposure varied. Sequencing was performed on peripheral blood mononuclear cells (PBMCs), taken before the second cycle of nivolumab. The receptor comes from a human donor with classical Hodgkin lymphoma. The chain uses TRBV5-1 and TRBJ2-3; D remains unclear. CDR3 residues: CASSLREISTDTQYF. The CDR3 nucleotides read TGCGCCAGCAGCTTGCGTGAGATTAGCACAGATACGCAGTATTTT.